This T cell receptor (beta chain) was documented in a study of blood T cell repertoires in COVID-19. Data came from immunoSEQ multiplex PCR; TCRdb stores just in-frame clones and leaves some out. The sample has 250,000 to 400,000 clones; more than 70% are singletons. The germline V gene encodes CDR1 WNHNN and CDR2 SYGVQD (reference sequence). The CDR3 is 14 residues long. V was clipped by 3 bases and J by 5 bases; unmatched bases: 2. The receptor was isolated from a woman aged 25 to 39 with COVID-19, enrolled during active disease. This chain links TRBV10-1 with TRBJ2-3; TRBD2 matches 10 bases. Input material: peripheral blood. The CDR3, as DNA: TGCGCCAGCAGTGATAGCGGGGGGCTAGATACGCAGTATTTT. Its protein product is CASSDSGGLDTQYF.